This record covers a single T cell receptor beta chain. The record originates from a study of blood T cell repertoires in COVID-19. Across the whole study: Samples came from the United States, Italy and Spain, spanning acute and convalescent COVID-19. T cells, B-cell-depleted T cells, or PBMCs supplied cDNA or gDNA.

The ends lost 1 base at V and 3 bases at J; junction bases unmatched: 2. The CDR3 sequence is 16 residues long. The germline V gene has CDR1 SGHTA and CDR2 FQGNSA. Authors' data handling: By means of reference gene primer amplification, nucleated cell counts were estimated. This table comes from immunoSEQ multiplex PCR, and its TCRdb copy is limited to in-frame clones, with some not included. V and J calls and clone size are copied from that table; D and trimming were computed from the DNA. The data show 90,000 or so clones, around 72% seen once. The sequence derives from a woman aged 55-70 years in a cohort sampled during active or convalescent COVID-19. The genes are TRBV7-2 and TRBJ2-5, with 13 bases that match TRBD2. The specimen was peripheral blood. This CDR3 reads CASSLGLAGGKETQYF. CDR3 DNA sequence: TGTGCCAGCAGCTTAGGACTAGCGGGGGGTAAAGAGACCCAGTACTTC. The full variable domain, with the rest looked up from reference TRBV7-2 and TRBJ2-5, is GAGVSQSPSNKVTEKGKDVELRCDPISGHTALYWYRQSLGQGLEFLIYFQGNSAPDKSGLPSDRFSAERTGGSVSTLTIQRTQQEDSAVYLCASSLGLAGGKETQYFGPGTRLLVL.